These 27 T cell receptor beta chains were sequenced from one sample in a study of neurological immune-mediated disorders. TCRdb processed the 5' RACE reads anew with MiXCR; each CDR3 protein has one entry. The table has around 83,000 distinct CDR3 sequences, 14% seen once. What was sequenced was PBMCs. Every receptor here comes from a woman between 50 and 59 years old in good health.

The chain carries TRBV6-6 and TRBJ1-6; a possible D gene is TRBD1 (5 bases). Trimming took off 3 bases at V and 9 bases at J, with 12 bases between the two ends. This CDR3 spans 14 amino acids. Germline CDR1 reads MNHNY; CDR2 reads SVGAGI (reference sequence). The CDR3 DNA reads TGTGCCAGCAGTTATCAAGGGGCTCTTTCACCCCTCCACTTT. It yields the protein CASSYQGALSPLHF.

This clonotype showed up many times. CDR3 amino acids: CASSPGTGGSNEKLFF. The DNA of the CDR3 is TGTGCCAGCAGCCCCGGGACAGGGGGGTCCAATGAAAAACTGTTTTTT. V gene TRBV7-2 combines with J gene TRBJ1-4, with TRBD1 matching 11 bases. With V trimmed by 5 bases and J by 5 bases, 7 bases remained unmatched. Germline loops: CDR1 SGHTA, CDR2 FQGNSA. The length of the CDR3 is 16 residues.

The table lists this clonotype with many counts. This chain links TRBV29-1 with TRBJ2-5; tentative D call: TRBD1 (5 bases). V lost 3 bases to trimming and J lost 5 bases, with 22 bases between them. The CDR3 covers 16 residues. Germline V gene data show CDR1 as SQVTM and CDR2 as ANQGSEA. The CDR3 is CSVEWGRQGEFETQYF. The DNA of the CDR3 is TGCAGCGTTGAGTGGGGCCGGCAGGGCGAGTTCGAGACCCAGTACTTC. Combining the CDR3 with reference TRBV29-1 and TRBJ2-5 gives the whole variable domain SAVISQKPSRDICQRGTSLTIQCQVDSQVTMMFWYRQQPGQSLTLIATANQGSEATYESGFVIDKFPISRPNLTFSTLTVSNMSPEDSSIYLCSVEWGRQGEFETQYFGPGTRLLVL.

At least ten counts were recorded for this clonotype. This chain links TRBV5-4 with TRBJ1-2, with D possibly being TRBD1 (5 bases). V was pared by 0 bases and J by 2 bases, with 8 bases between. The CDR3 loop spans 14 amino acids. Germline CDR1 reads SGHNT; CDR2 reads YYREEE (reference sequence). The CDR3 sequence: CASSLVSGNYGYTF. The CDR3 DNA sequence: TGTGCCAGCAGCTTGGTATCAGGGAACTATGGCTACACCTTC.

This clonotype was found many times. The chain couples TRBV12-3 or TRBV12-4 to TRBJ1-1, with TRBD1 matching 10 bases. The CDR3 extends over 15 amino acids. V lost 7 bases and J lost 0; bases outside the gene matches: 5. CDR3 in amino acids: CASTLTGGMNTEAFF. The CDR3 nucleotides read TGTGCCAGCACCCTGACAGGGGGCATGAACACTGAAGCTTTCTTT.

This clonotype was seen many times. The rearrangement joins TRBV5-1 to TRBJ1-1; D ambiguous. This CDR3 contains 15 residues. V dropped 1 base and J dropped 1 base, with 11 bases sitting between them. CDR1 SGHRS and CDR2 YFSETQ come from the germline V gene. Here the CDR3 DNA reads TGCGCCAGCAGCTTGACTCTCACAGCGAACACTGAAGCTTTCTTT. It translates to CASSLTLTANTEAFF.

The sample holds many counts of this clonotype. CDR3 sequence: CASSFATSGYEQYF. The CDR3 nucleotides read TGTGCCAGCAGCTTCGCTACTAGCGGCTACGAGCAGTACTTC. The chain joins TRBV7-8 to TRBJ2-7; 8 positions match TRBD2. V lost 3 bases and J lost 3; bases outside the gene matches: 4. CDR3 length equals 14 residues. Germline V gives CDR1 SGHVS, CDR2 FQNEAQ.

This clonotype occurred many times. V and J are TRBV7-2 and TRBJ2-7; 10 bases align to TRBD2. Germline CDR1 SGHTA, CDR2 FQGNSA. This CDR3 region has 14 residues. J was trimmed by 2 bases and V by 2 bases; bases with no gene match: 0. Here the CDR3 DNA reads TGTGCCAGCAGCTTACTAGCGGGGGCCTACGAGCAGTACTTC. Translation gives CASSLLAGAYEQYF.

This clonotype was recorded many times. J is TRBJ2-3 and V is TRBV5-1; TRBD2 matches at 9 bases. V was pared by 4 bases and J by 0 bases, with 9 bases of the junction left unmatched. The CDR3 spans 17 residues. Germline V gives CDR1 SGHRS, CDR2 YFSETQ. The CDR3 protein is CASSPLTSGSSTDTQYF. The CDR3 nucleotides read TGCGCCAGCAGCCCACTGACTAGCGGCTCTAGCACAGATACGCAGTATTTT. The full variable domain, completed using reference TRBV5-1 and TRBJ2-3, is KAGVTQTPRYLIKTRGQQVTLSCSPISGHRSVSWYQQTPGQGLQFLFEYFSETQRNKGNFPGRFSGRQFSNSRSEMNVSTLELGDSALYLCASSPLTSGSSTDTQYFGPGTRLTVL.

This clonotype was detected many times. This sequence joins TRBV5-4 and TRBJ1-6, with D unresolved. Trimming shortened V by 0 bases and J by 0 bases, and 7 bases separated the two germline ends. This CDR3 contains 16 residues. The germline V gene encodes CDR1 SGHNT and CDR2 YYREEE (reference sequence). CDR3 sequence reads: CASSLDGSSYNSPLHF. The CDR3, as DNA: TGTGCCAGCAGCTTGGATGGCAGCTCCTATAATTCACCCCTCCACTTT.

There are many counts of this clonotype. The J gene is TRBJ2-5, the V gene TRBV20-1, with D unresolved. V was trimmed by 7 bases and J by 9 bases, leaving 24 bases between them. This CDR3 is built from 14 residues. CDR1 DFQATT and CDR2 SNEGSKA come from the germline V gene (reference sequence). This CDR3 is CSVGSDVARVAQYF. CDR3 nucleotide sequence: TGCAGTGTAGGATCGGACGTAGCCCGGGTGGCCCAGTACTTC.

This clonotype was counted at least ten times. V usage is TRBV20-1 and J usage is TRBJ1-4; 7 nucleotides align to TRBD1. The CDR3 is made up of 14 amino acids. V shed 0 bases, J shed 14 bases, and the junction held 12 bases outside the gene matches. Germline V lookup: CDR1 DFQATT, CDR2 SNEGSKA (reference sequence). The CDR3 protein is CSARDWTGGGELFF. In DNA form, the CDR3 reads TGCAGTGCTAGAGACTGGACAGGAGGTGGCGAGCTGTTTTTT.

This clonotype has a count of ten or more. The CDR3 DNA reads as TGCGCCAGCAGCTTTTCCACACAAGAGACCCAGTACTTC. It encodes CASSFSTQETQYF. V is TRBV5-1 and J is TRBJ2-5; D is unclear. Trimming stripped 2 bases from V and 2 bases from J, with 7 bases between. Germline CDR1 and CDR2: SGHRS and YFSETQ. The CDR3 covers 13 residues.

This clonotype was seen at least ten times. The rearrangement links TRBV5-1 to TRBJ2-3; possibly TRBD1 or TRBD2 for D (5 bases each). V lost 7 bases, J lost 2 bases, and 14 bases lay in between. CDR1 is SGHRS, CDR2 YFSETQ, per germline. CDR3 length: 14 amino acids. The CDR3 DNA is TGCGCCAGCCGCCCCGGGACCTTCACAGATACGCAGTATTTT. The encoded protein is CASRPGTFTDTQYF.

This clonotype has a handful of counts. The rearrangement links TRBV5-6 to TRBJ2-1, with 8 bases matching TRBD2. The germline V gene has CDR1 SGHDT and CDR2 YYEEEE. V dropped 6 bases and J dropped 7; count of bases not matched to a gene: 9. The CDR3 spans 14 residues. CDR3 bases: TGTGCCAGCACCCTGTGGGCTAGCGGGAATGAGCAGTTCTTC. Translated: CASTLWASGNEQFF.

The sample holds many counts of this clonotype. The V call is TRBV7-2, the J call TRBJ2-5; no firm D call. The CDR3 sequence is 14 residues long. Trimming stripped 1 base from V and 4 bases from J, with 10 bases between. Germline loops: CDR1 SGHTA, CDR2 FQGNSA. The CDR3 protein is CASSLGAWGETQYF. The CDR3 bases are TGTGCCAGCAGCTTAGGGGCTTGGGGAGAGACCCAGTACTTC.

The sample holds many counts of this clonotype. The CDR3 protein is CASSARDRGYEAFF. The CDR3 DNA reads as TGTGCCAGCAGCGCCCGGGACAGGGGCTATGAAGCTTTCTTT. The chain links TRBV9 to TRBJ1-1, with TRBD1 matching over 10 bases. This CDR3 spans 14 amino acids. V gave up 3 bases and J gave up 7 bases; unmatched junction bases: 6. CDR1 is SGDLS, CDR2 YYNGEE, per germline.

This clonotype occurred many times. The chain is built from TRBV14 and TRBJ1-1; D is ambiguous. Trimming cost V 8 bases and J 1 base, with 8 bases left between them. The CDR3 loop spans 12 amino acids. Germline lookup yields CDR1 SGHDN and CDR2 FVKESK. In DNA, the CDR3 is TGTGCCAGCGGACTTCAGAACACTGAAGCTTTCTTT. It encodes CASGLQNTEAFF.

This clonotype came up many times. J is TRBJ2-2 and V is TRBV12-3 or TRBV12-4; 7 nucleotides match TRBD2. The J segment lost 7 bases and the V segment lost 1 base, leaving 0 bases of the junction unmatched. The CDR3 runs 13 residues. CDR3 coding DNA: TGTGCCAGCAGTTTAGAGCGGGGCGGGGAGCTGTTTTTT. This codes for CASSLERGGELFF.

This clonotype was detected ten times or more. This chain connects TRBV11-3 to TRBJ2-5; 11 positions agree with TRBD2. CDR3 length: 17 residues. Trimming at V came to 1 base and at J to 0 bases, leaving 4 bases not matched to a gene. Germline-derived CDR1 and CDR2 are SGHNT and YENEEA. The CDR3 DNA sequence: TGTGCCAGCAGCTTAGTTCTAGCGGGAGGTTACCAAGAGACCCAGTACTTC. Protein sequence: CASSLVLAGGYQETQYF.

This clonotype came up many times. This chain joins TRBV20-1 and TRBJ1-1; 10 nucleotides match TRBD1. The CDR3 loop spans 15 amino acids. Germline-derived CDR1 and CDR2 are DFQATT and SNEGSKA (reference sequence). V lost 3 bases to trimming and J lost 5 bases; unmatched junction nucleotides: 9. The CDR3 here is CSASTWGQGKTEAFF. For the CDR3, the DNA is TGCAGTGCTAGTACCTGGGGACAGGGGAAGACTGAAGCTTTCTTT.

Concerning this clonotype itself: This could be a read error, since a much larger clone is one nucleotide away. The chain uses TRBV5-5 and TRBJ1-1, with D maybe TRBD1 (5 bases). Germline V gene lookup returns CDR1 SGHKS and CDR2 YYEKEE (reference sequence). CDR3 length: 15 amino acids. The germline V and J ends were trimmed by 10 bases and 0 bases, with 19 bases remaining between them. CDR3 sequence: CAGGHGVGMNTEAFF. The CDR3 nucleotides are TGTGCCGGTGGACATGGGGTTGGGATGAACACTGAAGCTTTCTTT.

This chain links TRBV10-3 with TRBJ2-5; D might be TRBD1 or TRBD2, each matching 5 bases. The CDR3 extends over 12 amino acids. V was cut by 8 bases and J by 2 bases, with 9 bases left in between. Germline V gives CDR1 ENHRY, CDR2 SYGVKD. The CDR3 protein is CAIGGGQETQYF. For the CDR3, the DNA is TGTGCCATCGGTGGGGGACAAGAGACCCAGTACTTC.

This clonotype has a count of ten or more. The chain recombines TRBV20-1 with TRBJ2-7; D is unresolved. The CDR3 totals 12 residues. V was trimmed by 6 bases and J by 4 bases, leaving 13 bases between them. Germline CDR1 reads DFQATT; CDR2 reads SNEGSKA (reference sequence). Here the CDR3 reads CSAQTDRYEQYF. CDR3 in DNA: TGCAGTGCCCAGACTGACCGTTACGAGCAGTACTTC.

This clonotype was recorded many times. This chain uses TRBV9 with TRBJ2-7; D not resolved. This CDR3 contains 13 residues. V lost 3 bases and J lost 5, with 12 bases in between. Germline V CDR1 and CDR2: SGDLS, YYNGEE. The CDR3 DNA reads TGTGCCAGCAGCGCCCGCCCGTGGGACGAGCAGTACTTC. Translation gives CASSARPWDEQYF.

This clonotype was detected many times. This chain connects TRBV7-3 to TRBJ2-5; the D is unclear. V dropped 5 bases and J dropped 4 bases, with 14 bases sitting between them. Germline CDR1 reads SGHTA; CDR2 reads FQGTGA. The CDR3 covers 14 residues. CDR3 sequence (DNA): TGTGCCAGCAGCCCGGGCCCTAGAGGAGAGACCCAGTACTTC. Its translation: CASSPGPRGETQYF.

This clonotype appeared many times. The chain couples TRBV5-1 to TRBJ2-1, with 10 bases matching TRBD2. This CDR3 contains 14 residues. The germline CDR1 and CDR2 sequences are SGHRS and YFSETQ. V was pared by 5 bases and J by 5 bases, with 4 bases of the junction left unmatched. This chain's CDR3 is CASRSGGADNEQFF. The CDR3 nucleotides are TGCGCCAGCAGAAGCGGGGGGGCAGACAATGAGCAGTTCTTC.